This is a list of T cell receptor beta chains from one sample in a study of beta chain features in type 1 diabetes. Profiling relied on immunoSEQ multiplex PCR, and the TCRdb table lists in-frame clones only, not all of them. The table shows around 690,000 clones, with roughly an eighth occurring only once. The sample was naive CD4+ T cells from blood. The receptors come from a man aged 25 to 45 with type 1 diabetes. Both conserved end residues are trimmed from each CDR3. Not all rows give a size; the values are once, few, many and, for expanded clones, a class.

V gene: TRBV18; clone size: few; CDR3 protein: ASSSGQEMAQY
V gene: TRBV20-1; clone size: -; CDR3 protein: SASGDYEQY
V gene: TRBV5-4; clone size: -; CDR3 protein: ASTLMGLAAYEQY
V gene: TRBV4-2; clone size: few; CDR3 protein: ASSPGRGAGELF
V gene: TRBV4-2; clone size: -; CDR3 protein: ASSQDQTKETQY
V gene: TRBV30; clone size: few; CDR3 protein: AWSRQGRGYGYT
V gene: TRBV30; clone size: -; CDR3 protein: AWTEAGGSHTQY
V gene: TRBV7-2; clone size: -; CDR3 protein: ASSLDSLAASSYEQY
V gene: TRBV4-3; clone size: -; CDR3 protein: ASSQGLRTESYGYT
V gene: TRBV27; clone size: -; CDR3 protein: ASSLTVANYGYT
V gene: TRBV29-1; clone size: -; CDR3 protein: SVEEVGHGYT
V gene: TRBV27; clone size: -; CDR3 protein: ASSLRGGPSVQSPLH
V gene: TRBV5-5; clone size: -; CDR3 protein: ASSLTAEFRYEQY
V gene: TRBV7-8; clone size: -; CDR3 protein: ASSLGASGGQETQY
V gene: TRBV9; clone size: few; CDR3 protein: ASSEGAGMAAKNIQY
V gene: TRBV11-2; clone size: -; CDR3 protein: ASSLAPRASQETQY
V gene: TRBV9; clone size: -; CDR3 protein: ASSVRGDRSQETQY
V gene: TRBV7-2; clone size: few; CDR3 protein: ASSFGSISNQPQH
V gene: TRBV2; clone size: -; CDR3 protein: ASSESSYEQY
V gene: TRBV29-1; clone size: few; CDR3 protein: SVYRGGGNTIY
V gene: TRBV19; clone size: -; CDR3 protein: ASGRMVQETQY
V gene: TRBV7-9; clone size: few; CDR3 protein: ASSFPSTGTANSPLH
V gene: TRBV28; clone size: -; CDR3 protein: ASSVPNYGYT
V gene: TRBV14; clone size: few; CDR3 protein: ASSQVPRTRQETQY